These T cell receptor beta chains were read from a single sample in a study of control samples from healthy donors and cancer patients. The assay was immunoSEQ multiplex PCR, and TCRdb's table has in-frame clones only and misses some. Among over 150,000 clones, 95% to 96% were seen once, and the ten largest hold 1%. Sequenced material: blood. The receptor source for this set is a woman aged 25 to 45 in good health. Both conserved end residues are part of each CDR3. Fields, in order: V gene, J gene, D gene, clone size, CDR3 protein, CDR3 DNA. A D gene is named only where the DNA matches it firmly. The size entry is marked missing in some rows and otherwise reads once, few, many or a size class.

>TRBV2|TRBJ2-7|TRBD1|NA
CASSVDETGYTFEQYF
TGTGCCAGCAGTGTAGACGAGACAGGGTACACCTTCGAGCAGTACTTC
>TRBV6-1|TRBJ1-3|TRBD1|NA
CASSEGTGYSGNTIYF
TGTGCCAGCAGTGAAGGGACAGGCTACTCTGGAAACACCATATATTTT
>TRBV7-9|TRBJ1-2|TRBD1|NA
CASSLGTGRDGYTF
TGTGCCAGCAGCTTAGGGACAGGGCGGGATGGCTACACCTTC
>TRBV7-9|TRBJ2-1|NA|once
CASSPPPRGLRSSYNEQFF
TGTGCCAGCAGCCCACCTCCTAGGGGCCTCAGGTCCTCCTACAATGAGCAGTTCTTC
>TRBV6-5|TRBJ1-2|NA|NA
CASTEPGQNYGYTF
TGTGCCAGCACCGAACCGGGACAAAACTATGGCTACACCTTC
>TRBV28|TRBJ2-7|NA|NA
CASSFVGQTYEQYF
TGTGCCAGCAGTTTTGTCGGACAGACCTACGAGCAGTACTTC
>TRBV7-8|TRBJ2-3|TRBD1|NA
CASSSPGGGTDTQYF
TGTGCCAGCAGCTCACCAGGGGGCGGCACAGATACGCAGTATTTT
>TRBV19|TRBJ1-2|NA|NA
CASSHGHTGYTF
TGTGCCAGTAGTCACGGACACACCGGCTACACCTTC
>TRBV2|TRBJ1-1|NA|NA
CASMRQVTEAFF
TGTGCCAGCATGAGACAGGTGACTGAAGCTTTCTTT
>TRBV4-2|TRBJ2-6|NA|NA
CASSHAAAGALGAGANVLTF
TGTGCCAGCAGCCATGCGGCGGCAGGGGCTTTAGGAGCTGGGGCCAACGTCCTGACTTTC
>TRBV6-1|TRBJ1-2|NA|NA
CASSEARDPGRNYGYTF
TGTGCCAGCAGTGAAGCACGAGACCCCGGACGAAACTATGGCTACACCTTC
>TRBV7-2|TRBJ2-7|NA|NA
CASSSRLTDYEQYF
TGTGCCAGCAGCTCACGCCTGACAGACTACGAGCAGTACTTC
>TRBV27|TRBJ1-5|NA|NA
CASSARSFGARNYQPQHF
TGTGCCAGCAGCGCACGGTCCTTCGGGGCGCGTAACTATCAGCCCCAGCATTTT
>TRBV4-2|TRBJ1-2|NA|NA
CASSQDPRESYGYTF
TGTGCCAGCAGCCAAGACCCCAGGGAAAGCTATGGCTACACCTTC
>TRBV6-5|TRBJ2-2|NA|NA
CASSYRAGELFF
TGTGCCAGCAGTTATAGGGCCGGGGAGCTGTTTTTT
>TRBV4-1|TRBJ2-3|TRBD1|NA
CASSQVQGNTDTQYF
TGCGCCAGCAGCCAAGTACAGGGGAATACAGATACGCAGTATTTT
>TRBV5-6|TRBJ2-2|TRBD1|NA
CASSLDGTGTTGELFF
TGTGCCAGCAGCTTGGATGGGACAGGGACAACCGGGGAGCTGTTTTTT
>TRBV4-1|TRBJ2-3|TRBD1|NA
CASSPPGQGPDTQYF
TGCGCCAGCAGCCCTCCCGGACAGGGCCCAGATACGCAGTATTTT
>TRBV27|TRBJ2-5|NA|NA
CASSFRVSKTQYF
TGTGCCAGCAGTTTTCGGGTTTCCAAGACCCAGTACTTC
>TRBV6-5|TRBJ1-1|TRBD1|NA
CASRPHRGTEAFF
TGTGCCAGCAGACCCCACAGGGGAACTGAAGCTTTCTTT
>TRBV15|TRBJ2-7|TRBD1|NA
CATSRERDRGYEQYF
TGTGCCACCAGCAGAGAACGGGACAGGGGTTACGAGCAGTACTTC
>TRBV19|TRBJ1-1|NA|NA
CASSRLRTTTEAFF
TGTGCCAGTAGTCGCCTTCGGACCACCACTGAAGCTTTCTTT